This TCR beta chain was captured in a study of response to subunit inactivated influenza vaccine. Between the trimmed V and J ends, which lost 0 bases and 0 bases, there was a span of 12 bases. Germline CDR1 reads DFQATT; CDR2 reads SNEGSKA (reference sequence). This CDR3 is 15 amino acids long. For this clonotype: Its antigen remains unknown.

TCRdb itself ran the RT-PCR reads through MiXCR, one entry per CDR3 protein. The sample carries about 650,000 distinct CDR3 sequences, less than 15% recorded once. General study points: Few additional T cells are recruited per seasonal influenza vaccination, authors suggested.

V and J are TRBV20-1 and TRBJ2-7, with D perhaps matching TRBD1 or TRBD2 (5 bases each). Sequences were derived from PBMCs from blood, sampled about 14 days before vaccination. This TCR was sampled from a man over 45 who received an inactivated influenza vaccine. CDR3 sequence reads: CSAREKGPSSYEQYF. In nucleotides, the CDR3 is TGCAGTGCTAGAGAGAAGGGACCGTCCTCCTACGAGCAGTACTTC.